The 31 T cell receptor beta chains reported below all come from one sample, sequenced in a study of radiation and T cells in renal cell carcinoma. Time point defined: baseline pretreatment blood. The treatment: 15 Gy SBRT to primary tumor, nephrectomy 4 weeks later. Assay: immunoSEQ multiplex PCR; the TCRdb copy retains only in-frame clones and omits some. The data contain 94,000 or so clones, approximately 83% of them singletons. Sequenced here: blood, sampled from a patient whose treatment included radiotherapy and nephrectomy. The receptor source for this set is a man aged 55 to 70 with renal cell carcinoma.

This chain connects TRBV7-9 to TRBJ1-1; no reliable D call. Germline lookup yields CDR1 SEHNR and CDR2 FQNEAQ (reference sequence). There are 13 residues in the CDR3. Trimming removed 5 bases from V and 2 bases from J, with 9 bases in between. CDR3 loop: CASSRSENTEAFF. CDR3 nucleotide sequence: TGTGCCAGCAGCCGATCGGAAAACACTGAAGCTTTCTTT.

The chain joins TRBV5-1 to TRBJ2-1, with 11 nucleotides matching TRBD2. Germline values: CDR1 SGHRS, CDR2 YFSETQ. The CDR3 has 15 amino acids. V was pared by 6 bases and J by 4 bases, with 6 bases of the junction left unmatched. The CDR3 is CASTYGTSGYNEQFF. The CDR3 DNA follows: TGCGCCAGCACTTACGGGACTAGCGGATACAATGAGCAGTTCTTC.

The DNA of the CDR3 is TGTGCCAGCAGCCGATCAGGGGGCGGACTCGGCTACACCTTC. Protein: CASSRSGGGLGYTF. The rearrangement joins TRBV6-5 to TRBJ1-2, with TRBD1 identical over 8 bases. This CDR3 is 14 amino acids long. The trim removed 6 bases at V and 8 bases at J, leaving 11 bases unmatched. Germline CDR1 MNHEY, CDR2 SVGAGI.

The V gene is TRBV5-1, the J gene TRBJ2-5; 9 nucleotides match TRBD1. Germline V lookup: CDR1 SGHRS, CDR2 YFSETQ. The V and J ends lost 2 bases and 7 bases, in that order; junction bases with no gene match: 6. The CDR3 has 14 residues. The DNA for the CDR3 is TGCGCCAGCAGCTTCCAACAGGGGGCGAGGACCCAGTACTTC. Its translation: CASSFQQGARTQYF.

V and J are TRBV28 and TRBJ2-7; D might be TRBD1 or TRBD2, each matching 5 bases. The CDR3 contains 12 residues. V lost 6 bases and J lost 7, with 13 bases in between. CDR1 and CDR2 from the germline V gene are MDHEN and SYDVKM. CDR3 nucleotides: TGTGCCAGCAGGGTTGGGGGATCGGAGCAGTACTTC. Encoded protein: CASRVGGSEQYF.

The CDR3 is CAWSVGGATNEKLFF. The CDR3 DNA sequence: TGTGCCTGGAGTGTCGGAGGGGCAACTAATGAAAAACTGTTTTTT. The chain combines TRBV30 with TRBJ1-4, with a possible D match to TRBD1 (5 bases). There are 15 residues in the CDR3. Trimming removed 0 bases from V and 0 bases from J, with 8 bases in between. Germline V lookup: CDR1 GTSNPN, CDR2 SVGIG (reference sequence).

This chain uses TRBV6-1 with TRBJ1-3; D is possibly TRBD1 (5 bases). Trimming removed 0 bases at V and 4 bases at J, with 10 bases between. CDR1 and CDR2 from the germline V gene are MNHNS and SASEGT. The CDR3 contains 15 residues. CDR3 region: CASSEAPGAGNTIYF. The CDR3 nucleotides are TGTGCCAGCAGTGAAGCGCCCGGGGCGGGAAACACCATATATTTT.

The V call is TRBV18, the J call TRBJ2-7; D remains unclear. Trimming took 4 bases from V and 10 from J, leaving 14 bases between them. Germline loops: CDR1 KGHSH, CDR2 LQKENI. The CDR3 consists of 12 residues. CDR3 region: CASSQSAPPQYF. DNA for the CDR3: TGTGCCAGCTCACAATCAGCGCCTCCACAGTACTTC.

Only one count was recorded for this clone. The CDR3: CSARGLAGVRETQYF. The CDR3 region has the DNA TGCAGCGCCAGGGGCCTAGCGGGAGTCCGAGAGACCCAGTACTTC. This chain links TRBV29-1 with TRBJ2-5; TRBD2 aligns across 10 bases. This CDR3 is 15 amino acids long. V gave up 7 bases and J gave up 4 bases; unmatched junction bases: 12. Germline V gives CDR1 SQVTM, CDR2 ANQGSEA.

In the case of this clone: The same CDR3 is also encoded by other DNA sequences in this sample. This chain connects TRBV27 to TRBJ2-1; 8 positions match TRBD2. Per germline, CDR1 MNHEY and CDR2 SMNVEV (reference sequence). Germline trimming cut 3 bases from V and 1 base from J; bases unmatched to any gene: 5. This CDR3 region has 16 residues. The CDR3 sequence: CASSLSSGSSYNEQFF. CDR3 sequence (DNA): TGTGCCAGCAGTTTGTCAAGCGGGAGTTCCTACAATGAGCAGTTCTTC.

This chain connects TRBV5-1 to TRBJ1-6, with D tentatively TRBD1 (6 bases). Germline V gene lookup returns CDR1 SGHRS and CDR2 YFSETQ. Between the trimmed V and J ends, which lost 1 base and 5 bases, there was a span of 10 bases. The CDR3 length is 15 residues. CDR3 bases: TGCGCCAGCAGCTTGACAGGGTTCAATAATTCACCCCTCCACTTT. It specifies CASSLTGFNNSPLHF.

The chain links TRBV9 to TRBJ2-7; 8 bases fit TRBD2. The CDR3 is 15 residues long. Germline trimming cut 0 bases from V and 1 base from J; bases unmatched to any gene: 3. Germline assignment: CDR1 SGDLS and CDR2 YYNGEE. The CDR3, as DNA: TGTGCCAGCAGCGTAGGGGCTAGCGGGTCCTACGAGCAGTACTTC. Amino acids: CASSVGASGSYEQYF.

V usage is TRBV11-2 and J usage is TRBJ2-7, with 9 positions matching TRBD1. The junction had 8 bases not matched to a gene; V was cut back by 6 bases and J by 5 bases. From germline, CDR1 is SGHAT and CDR2 FQNNGV. This CDR3 has 14 amino acids. The CDR3 loop reads CASRLLDRGHEQYF. In DNA form, the CDR3 reads TGTGCCAGCAGACTCCTGGACAGGGGTCACGAGCAGTACTTC.

This chain joins TRBV19 and TRBJ1-5; 10 nucleotides line up with TRBD1. CDR1 LNHDA and CDR2 SQIVND come from the germline V gene (reference sequence). Trimming at V came to 7 bases and at J to 6 bases, leaving 12 bases not matched to a gene. This CDR3 has 16 residues. CDR3 nucleotide sequence: TGTGCCAGTACCCCCCTAGGGACAGGGGATAGTCAGCCCCAGCATTTT. It yields the protein CASTPLGTGDSQPQHF. Filled out from reference TRBV19 and TRBJ1-5, the complete variable domain reads DGGITQSPKYLFRKEGQNVTLSCEQNLNHDAMYWYRQDPGQGLRLIYYSQIVNDFQKGDIAEGYSVSREKKESFPLTVTSAQKNPTAFYLCASTPLGTGDSQPQHFGDGTRLSIL.

This clone was counted once. V usage is TRBV11-2 and J usage is TRBJ2-7, with 8 bases lining up with TRBD1. The length of the CDR3 is 13 residues. Unmatched junction bases numbered 6, after V lost 8 bases and J lost 3 bases. Germline V gives CDR1 SGHAT, CDR2 FQNNGV. The CDR3 sequence: CASGTGDYYEQYF. The DNA of the CDR3 is TGTGCCAGCGGGACAGGAGACTACTACGAGCAGTACTTC.

This clone came up many times. J is TRBJ2-7 and V is TRBV4-1; 7 positions match TRBD1. Germline CDR1 is MGHRA and CDR2 is YSYEKL. V trimming: 0 bases; J trimming: 3 bases; junction bases outside the gene matches: 5. The CDR3 extends over 15 amino acids. The CDR3 spells CASSQETGQFYEQYF. DNA for the CDR3: TGCGCCAGCAGCCAAGAAACGGGACAGTTCTACGAGCAGTACTTC.

V and J are TRBV19 and TRBJ2-5; the D is unclear. Trimming took 4 bases from V and 1 from J, leaving 13 bases between them. Germline V gives CDR1 LNHDA, CDR2 SQIVND (reference sequence). This CDR3 contains 15 residues. CDR3 in amino acids: CASSKDRSRQETQYF. The DNA of the CDR3 is TGTGCCAGTAGTAAGGATCGCAGCCGCCAAGAGACCCAGTACTTC. Using reference TRBV19 and TRBJ2-5 for the parts outside the CDR3, the full variable domain is DGGITQSPKYLFRKEGQNVTLSCEQNLNHDAMYWYRQDPGQGLRLIYYSQIVNDFQKGDIAEGYSVSREKKESFPLTVTSAQKNPTAFYLCASSKDRSRQETQYFGPGTRLLVL.

This clone was picked up one time. The V and J genes are TRBV7-2 and TRBJ2-3; possibly TRBD1 for D (6 bases). This CDR3 has 12 amino acids. From germline, CDR1 is SGHTA and CDR2 FQGNSA. Trimming removed 10 bases at V and 5 bases at J, with 13 bases between. The CDR3 here is CATRGGGDTQYF. CDR3 coding DNA: TGTGCCACAAGAGGGGGTGGAGATACGCAGTATTTT.

V usage is TRBV7-2 and J usage is TRBJ2-4; 9 positions agree with TRBD2. This CDR3 comprises 17 residues. V lost 4 bases, J lost 4 bases, and 11 bases stayed unmatched. CDR1 and CDR2 from the germline V gene are SGHTA and FQGNSA. The CDR3 coding sequence is TGTGCCAGCAGCTGGGTTACGGGCGGGAGGGCTAAAAACATTCAGTACTTC. This translates into CASSWVTGGRAKNIQYF.

This clone was observed a handful of times. The V call is TRBV18, the J call TRBJ1-1; D not certain. The CDR3 loop spans 16 amino acids. Deletions cut 0 bases from V and 1 base from J, with 12 bases between. Germline CDR1 is KGHSH and CDR2 is LQKENI. As DNA, the CDR3 is TGTGCCAGCTCACCACCAGCTCCTTGGGCGAACACTGAAGCTTTCTTT. Protein: CASSPPAPWANTEAFF. Full variable domain (rest looked up from reference TRBV18 and TRBJ1-1): NAGVMQNPRHLVRRRGQEARLRCSPMKGHSHVYWYRQLPEEGLKFMVYLQKENIIDESGMPKERFSAEFPKEGPSILRIQQVVRGDSAAYFCASSPPAPWANTEAFFGQGTRLTVV.

J is TRBJ1-1 and V is TRBV6-5; tentatively, D is TRBD1 (6 bases). Germline assignment: CDR1 MNHEY and CDR2 SVGAGI. CDR3 length equals 14 residues. V was shortened by 1 base and J by 6 bases, with 12 bases between the two germline ends. The CDR3 bases are TGTGCCAGCAGTTACTATGGGGGCAGAGCTGAAGCTTTCTTT. Encoded protein: CASSYYGGRAEAFF.

Of note for this clone: Other nucleotide sequences in the sample specify the same CDR3. The CDR3 coding sequence is TGTGCCAGCAGTGGGACAGGTAGCAATCAGCCCCAGCATTTT. Its translation: CASSGTGSNQPQHF. This chain links TRBV2 with TRBJ1-5, with 7 bases that match TRBD1. This CDR3 spans 14 amino acids. J gave up 0 bases and V 4 bases, and 0 bases lay outside the gene matches. Germline-derived CDR1 and CDR2 are SNHLY and FYNNEI.

The rearrangement joins TRBV5-1 to TRBJ2-5, with TRBD1 matching over 8 bases. CDR3 length: 14 residues. Germline V gene sequence: CDR1 SGHRS, CDR2 YFSETQ. With V trimmed by 5 bases and J by 4 bases, 7 bases remained unmatched. The CDR3 spells CASSKGQGRETQYF. In DNA form, the CDR3 reads TGCGCCAGCAGTAAAGGACAGGGTCGAGAGACCCAGTACTTC.

V gene TRBV7-2 combines with J gene TRBJ2-4; unclear D gene. V was trimmed by 4 bases and J by 0 bases, leaving 7 bases between them. The germline CDR1 and CDR2 sequences are SGHTA and FQGNSA. CDR3 length: 14 amino acids. CDR3: CASSWAGAKNIQYF. In nucleotides, the CDR3 is TGTGCCAGCAGCTGGGCAGGAGCCAAAAACATTCAGTACTTC.

The chain carries TRBV10-1 and TRBJ2-7; 7 bases are shared with TRBD1. Germline CDR1 reads WNHNN; CDR2 reads SYGVQD (reference sequence). The CDR3 consists of 14 residues. The J segment lost 5 bases and the V segment lost 3 bases, leaving 7 bases of the junction unmatched. The CDR3 bases are TGCGCCAGCAGTGAATTCAGACAGGGTAACGAGCAGTACTTC. Protein product: CASSEFRQGNEQYF.

This chain links TRBV28 with TRBJ2-2; 9 bases map to TRBD1. The V segment lost 1 base and the J segment 8 bases; nucleotides outside the gene matches: 14. Germline loops: CDR1 MDHEN, CDR2 SYDVKM. This CDR3 contains 18 residues. CDR3 in amino acids: CASSLYTGGLSLGGELFF. In DNA, the CDR3 is TGTGCCAGCAGTTTATACACAGGGGGCCTCAGTTTGGGTGGGGAGCTGTTTTTT.

This chain connects TRBV5-8 to TRBJ1-1; no clear D. This CDR3 comprises 13 residues. With 1 base removed from V and 1 base from J, the gap between germline ends came to 5 bases. Germline CDR1 is SGHTS and CDR2 is YDEGEE. The CDR3 DNA follows: TGTGCCAGCAGCTTGACAACGAACACTGAAGCTTTCTTT. Residues: CASSLTTNTEAFF.

The genes are TRBV28 and TRBJ2-7, with D unresolved. This CDR3 contains 15 residues. The V gene's germline CDR1 is MDHEN and CDR2 SYDVKM. V dropped 4 bases and J dropped 2 bases, with 15 bases sitting between them. In DNA form, the CDR3 reads TGTGCCAGCAGTTGGGGTGGCAGCGTAGCCTACGAGCAGTACTTC. Its protein product is CASSWGGSVAYEQYF. Full variable domain (rest looked up from reference TRBV28 and TRBJ2-7): DVKVTQSSRYLVKRTGEKVFLECVQDMDHENMFWYRQDPGLGLRLIYFSYDVKMKEKGDIPEGYSVSREKKERFSLILESASTNQTSMYLCASSWGGSVAYEQYFGPGTRLTVT.

V is TRBV6-1 and J is TRBJ1-1; no clear D. Between the trimmed V and J ends, which lost 6 bases and 1 base, there was a span of 12 bases. Germline V gene lookup returns CDR1 MNHNS and CDR2 SASEGT. CDR3 size: 14 residues. CDR3 sequence: CASRMTSANTEAFF. Written as DNA, the CDR3 is TGTGCCAGCAGGATGACATCCGCGAACACTGAAGCTTTCTTT.

The V call is TRBV4-2, the J call TRBJ2-2, with D unclear. Germline-derived CDR1 and CDR2 are LGHNA and YNFKEQ. V lost 4 bases, J lost 2 bases, and 17 bases lay in between. The CDR3 has 17 residues. The CDR3 nucleotides read TGTGCCAGCAGCCGCCTGGAGCGTACCCATAACACCGGGGAGCTGTTTTTT. This sequence encodes CASSRLERTHNTGELFF.

CDR3 residues: CAISPTSGKGNEQFF. CDR3 nucleotide sequence: TGTGCCATCAGTCCGACTAGCGGGAAAGGCAATGAGCAGTTCTTC. The V and J genes are TRBV10-3 and TRBJ2-1, with 11 nucleotides matching TRBD2. V shed 5 bases and J 6 bases; nucleotides not matched to a gene: 6. CDR3 length: 15 amino acids. Germline V gives CDR1 ENHRY, CDR2 SYGVKD.